Presented here are 29 T cell receptor beta chains from one specimen sequenced in a study of blood T cells in healthy people across ages. A J-beta primer mix and a sample-barcoded 5' primer were used in a second PCR of about 6 to 12 cycles. TCRdb re-called the 5' RACE reads with MiXCR, one entry per CDR3 protein. The table records about 780,000 distinct CDR3 sequences, around 45% of them present only once. Specimen: blood. These receptors were collected from an elderly man in good health.

This chain's CDR3 is CASSQVVNSNQPQHF. CDR3 in DNA: TGTGCCAGCAGCCAAGTCGTGAACAGCAATCAGCCCCAGCATTTT. The chain uses TRBV4-2 and TRBJ1-5; D is ambiguous. V lost 1 base to trimming and J lost 1 base, with 8 bases between them. Germline V lookup: CDR1 LGHNA, CDR2 YNFKEQ. The CDR3 extends over 15 amino acids.

This clonotype was counted only a few times. The chain has TRBV21-1 and TRBJ1-5; TRBD1, the D gene given by the table, was not confirmed from the DNA. TRBV21-1 is a recognized pseudogene. CDR3 length: 17 residues. CDR3 nucleotides: TGTGCCCCCGAACACCGGCCGGACACCTTTACTTATCAGCCCCAGCATTTT. This gives the protein CAPEHRPDTFTYQPQHF.

The gene calls are TRBV24-1 and TRBJ2-7, with D perhaps matching TRBD1 or TRBD2 (5 bases each). The J call is in doubt because the DNA end fits TRBJ2-5 better. CDR1 is KGHDR, CDR2 SFDVKD, per germline. The CDR3 consists of 16 residues. The DNA for the CDR3 is TGTGCCACCAGTAATTACTCGCGAGGGGATCGGGAGACCCAGTACTTC. Translating it yields CATSNYSRGDRETQYF.

The rearrangement uses TRBV12-3 or TRBV12-4 and TRBJ2-2; the match to TRBD1 covers 9 bases. This CDR3 contains 14 residues. J lost 4 bases, V lost 7 bases, and 4 bases had no gene match. The DNA of the CDR3 is TGTGCCAGCACCCAGACAGGGGGCACCGGGGAGCTGTTTTTT. Translating it yields CASTQTGGTGELFF.

The chain has TRBV20-1 and TRBJ2-1, with D perhaps matching TRBD2 (6 bases). Germline V gene data show CDR1 as DFQATT and CDR2 as SNEGSKA (reference sequence). This CDR3 is 13 amino acids long. V was shortened by 0 bases and J by 4 bases, with 7 bases between the two germline ends. The CDR3 bases are TGCAGTGCTAGAGAAAGCGGGTACAATGAGCAGTTCTTC. Translated: CSARESGYNEQFF.

The rearrangement uses TRBV12-3 or TRBV12-4 and TRBJ2-3; no firm D call. The length of the CDR3 is 14 residues. Trimming took off 6 bases at V and 0 bases at J, with 10 bases between the two ends. CDR3 loop: CASSRSTSTDTQYF. The CDR3 region has the DNA TGTGCCAGCAGCCGCAGTACTAGCACAGATACGCAGTATTTT.

This clonotype has just a few counts. This chain connects TRBV24-1 to TRBJ2-7; D is unresolved. The closer fit of TRBJ2-5 to the DNA end suggests the J call may be wrong. Germline V gene sequence: CDR1 KGHDR, CDR2 SFDVKD. This CDR3 has 14 residues. CDR3 protein: CATSAPNREETQYF. CDR3 sequence (DNA): TGTGCCACCAGTGCCCCGAACCGGGAAGAGACCCAGTACTTC.

The V and J genes are TRBV15 and TRBJ2-1, with 12 bases aligning to TRBD1. The CDR3 is 18 amino acids. With 0 bases clipped from V and 9 bases from J, the junction kept 12 bases outside the gene matches. Germline lookup yields CDR1 LNHNV and CDR2 YYDKDF (reference sequence). The CDR3 DNA sequence: TGTGCCACCAGCAGAGACCCCCGGGACAGGGGGCGTTCTGGTGAGCAGTTCTTC. It encodes CATSRDPRDRGRSGEQFF.

This clonotype was found many times. This chain uses TRBV3-1 with TRBJ2-6, with a weak D call TRBD1 (5 bases). Germline V gene data show CDR1 as LGHDT and CDR2 as YNNKEL (reference sequence). This CDR3 has 13 amino acids. The germline V and J ends were trimmed by 9 bases and 2 bases, with 8 bases remaining between them. The CDR3 DNA reads as TGTGCCAGTCGCAGGGCTGGGGCCAACGTCCTGACTTTC. Its protein is CASRRAGANVLTF.

This clonotype has ten or more counts. The rearrangement joins TRBV2 to TRBJ2-7; TRBD1 agrees at 8 bases. J was trimmed by 3 bases and V by 6 bases; bases with no gene match: 10. The CDR3 covers 15 residues. Germline V gene sequence: CDR1 SNHLY, CDR2 FYNNEI. CDR3 sequence: CASRLQGAINYEQYF. CDR3 sequence (DNA): TGTGCCAGCAGACTGCAGGGGGCAATTAACTACGAGCAGTACTTC.

Only a few counts were recorded for this clonotype. The V call is TRBV20-1, the J call TRBJ2-1; 9 nucleotides match TRBD1. This CDR3 contains 15 residues. Germline CDR1 reads DFQATT; CDR2 reads SNEGSKA (reference sequence). V shed 2 bases, J shed 3 bases, and the junction held 5 bases outside the gene matches. CDR3 sequence reads: CSARKGQGVYNEQFF. CDR3 DNA sequence: TGCAGTGCTAGAAAGGGACAGGGAGTCTACAATGAGCAGTTCTTC.

J is TRBJ2-7 and V is TRBV7-9; D gene ambiguous. The DNA end favors TRBJ2-5, so the J call may be wrong. The CDR3 has 14 residues. In germline, CDR1 is SEHNR, CDR2 FQNEAQ (reference sequence). The CDR3 region is CASKTLTGGETQYF. The CDR3 DNA reads as TGTGCCAGCAAAACACTCACCGGTGGGGAGACCCAGTACTTC.

Details on this clonotype: At one end the junction does not follow the germline gene, possibly because of a read error. The chain employs TRBV20-1 and TRBJ2-1; TRBD2 might be the D (5 bases). Germline CDR1 DFQATT, CDR2 SNEGSKA (reference sequence). This CDR3 is 14 amino acids long. CDR3 sequence: CGASKLTIYNEQFF. The CDR3 bases are TGCGGTGCTAGCAAGCTGACGATCTACAATGAGCAGTTCTTC.

The rearrangement links TRBV5-1 to TRBJ1-2, with a weak D call TRBD1 (5 bases). This CDR3 is 15 amino acids long. Deletions cut 0 bases from V and 3 bases from J, with 12 bases between. Germline V gene data show CDR1 as SGHRS and CDR2 as YFSETQ. In DNA, the CDR3 is TGCGCCAGCAGCTTGGACAGGCCACCTGACTATGGCTACACCTTC. This translates into CASSLDRPPDYGYTF.

The V and J genes are TRBV25-1 and TRBJ2-5; TRBD2 matches 7 bases. The CDR3 spans 15 residues. With V trimmed by 7 bases and J by 2 bases, 10 bases remained unmatched. The germline V gene encodes CDR1 MGHDK and CDR2 SYGVNS. DNA of the CDR3: TGTGCCAGCACCCGAACCCCTAGCGGTCAAGAGACCCAGTACTTC. Protein sequence: CASTRTPSGQETQYF.

Notes on this clonotype: A much larger clonotype is one base distant, so this may be a read error. This CDR3 fails to terminate in the conserved phenylalanine or tryptophan, so it likely reflects a read error. This chain joins TRBV3-1 and TRBJ2-1, with TRBD2 as a possible D gene (6 bases). CDR3 length equals 16 residues. Germline-derived CDR1 and CDR2 are LGHDT and YNNKEL (reference sequence). With 3 bases removed from V and 8 bases from J, the gap between germline ends came to 20 bases. CDR3 protein: CASSQLGGEREDEQFS. The CDR3 DNA follows: TGTGCCAGCAGCCAGCTCGGAGGGGAGAGGGAGGATGAGCAGTTCTCC.

This clonotype showed up just a few times. V gene TRBV7-2 combines with J gene TRBJ2-1; 7 bases agree with TRBD2. V lost 1 base and J lost 15; bases outside the gene matches: 6. This CDR3 spans 12 amino acids. The germline V gene has CDR1 SGHTA and CDR2 FQGNSA. The CDR3 DNA reads TGTGCCAGCAGCTTAGAACGGGGCGGGGGGTTCTTC. This codes for CASSLERGGGFF.

The chain links TRBV12-3 or TRBV12-4 to TRBJ2-3, with 12 positions matching TRBD1. The V gene end was trimmed by 8 bases and the J gene end by 2 bases; junction bases not matched to a gene: 14. This CDR3 region has 18 residues. The CDR3 sequence is CASHPGTGGRLHTDTQYF. The CDR3, as DNA: TGTGCCAGCCATCCAGGGACAGGGGGCAGATTGCACACAGATACGCAGTATTTT.

Ten or more counts support this clonotype. V is TRBV16 and J is TRBJ2-7; D unresolved. The CDR3 extends over 11 amino acids. V lost 2 bases to trimming and J lost 3 bases, with 2 bases between them. CDR1 and CDR2 from the germline V gene are KGHSY and FQNENV. The chain's CDR3 is CASSQDYEQYF. In nucleotides, the CDR3 is TGTGCCAGCAGCCAAGACTACGAGCAGTACTTC.

The V call is TRBV4-1, the J call TRBJ2-3; 7 nucleotides line up with TRBD2. V lost 0 bases and J lost 4; bases outside the gene matches: 10. The CDR3 length is 17 residues. Germline V CDR1 and CDR2: MGHRA, YSYEKL. CDR3 sequence reads: CASSQDVWAGVSDTQYF. The CDR3 DNA reads TGCGCCAGCAGCCAAGACGTCTGGGCGGGAGTATCAGATACGCAGTATTTT.

The gene calls are TRBV30 and TRBJ1-4; perhaps TRBD1 as D (5 bases). Trimming pared 1 base from V and 6 bases from J, leaving 12 bases between. Per germline, CDR1 GTSNPN and CDR2 SVGIG (reference sequence). This CDR3 has 14 residues. The CDR3 coding sequence is TGTGCCTGGAGTGGGGGTTGGGGGGATGAAAAACTGTTTTTT. Translated, it gives CAWSGGWGDEKLFF.

The sample holds a few counts of this clonotype. This chain uses TRBV7-8 with TRBJ1-1, with TRBD1 matching 7 bases. Germline assignment: CDR1 SGHVS and CDR2 FQNEAQ. The V gene end was trimmed by 3 bases and the J gene end by 1 base; junction bases not matched to a gene: 8. The CDR3 loop spans 16 amino acids. CDR3 in amino acids: CASSLNRGGTNTEAFF. As DNA, the CDR3 is TGTGCCAGCAGCTTGAACAGGGGAGGCACGAACACTGAAGCTTTCTTT.

This chain links TRBV20-1 with TRBJ1-1, with unresolved D. V dropped 0 bases and J dropped 0 bases, with 14 bases sitting between them. CDR3 length: 16 amino acids. From germline, CDR1 is DFQATT and CDR2 SNEGSKA (reference sequence). DNA for the CDR3: TGCAGTGCTAGAGATCAGGCCTTTCCTATGAACACTGAAGCTTTCTTT. Translation: CSARDQAFPMNTEAFF.

V and J are TRBV27 and TRBJ2-1, with D possibly being TRBD1 or TRBD2 (5 bases each). The CDR3 runs 15 residues. Germline assignment: CDR1 MNHEY and CDR2 SMNVEV (reference sequence). V lost 5 bases, J lost 6 bases, and 17 bases lay in between. CDR3 nucleotides: TGTGCCAGCAGTCTAGACTCAGGGACGCGCAATGAGCAGTTCTTC. Translated, it gives CASSLDSGTRNEQFF.

This clonotype was seen only a few times. The chain carries TRBV7-2 and TRBJ2-5, with TRBD1 matching 7 bases. V lost 1 base and J lost 4; bases outside the gene matches: 3. The CDR3 loop spans 14 amino acids. From germline, CDR1 is SGHTA and CDR2 FQGNSA. The chain's CDR3 is CASSLEGAAETQYF. CDR3 sequence (DNA): TGTGCCAGCAGCTTAGAGGGGGCGGCAGAGACCCAGTACTTC.

The chain couples TRBV10-3 to TRBJ1-5; 9 bases are shared with TRBD1. The germline gives CDR1 ENHRY, CDR2 SYGVKD. J was trimmed by 6 bases and V by 3 bases; bases with no gene match: 0. The CDR3 contains 13 residues. CDR3 coding DNA: TGTGCCATCAGTGAACAGGGGGCTCAGCCCCAGCATTTT. Protein: CAISEQGAQPQHF.

This clonotype has a count of ten or more. The rearrangement links TRBV27 to TRBJ2-1; TRBD2 might be the D (5 bases). The V gene lost 6 bases and the J gene lost 0 bases, with 12 bases spanning the gap. Looked up from germline, CDR1 is MNHEY and CDR2 is SMNVEV (reference sequence). The CDR3 length is 15 residues. The CDR3 loop reads CASSLGRGSYNEQFF. As DNA, the CDR3 is TGTGCCAGCAGCCTGGGGAGAGGCTCCTACAATGAGCAGTTCTTC.

This clonotype was detected a few times. This chain uses TRBV7-2 with TRBJ1-6, with D unclear. V was trimmed by 1 base and J by 6 bases, leaving 10 bases between them. CDR1 and CDR2 from the germline V gene are SGHTA and FQGNSA. CDR3 length: 15 amino acids. In nucleotides, the CDR3 is TGTGCCAGCAGCTTAGGACAATGGGGTAATTCACCCCTCCACTTT. This sequence encodes CASSLGQWGNSPLHF.

This clonotype was found many times. This rearrangement joins TRBV6-2 or TRBV6-3 to TRBJ2-1; D not certain. The germline V and J ends were trimmed by 6 bases and 8 bases, with 8 bases remaining between them. Germline values: CDR1 MNHEY, CDR2 SVGEGT. The CDR3 covers 11 residues. CDR3 nucleotides: TGTGCCAGCAGGACATCCCATGAGCAGTTCTTC. Encoded protein: CASRTSHEQFF.